A selection of T cell receptor beta chains follows, all from one sample in a study of cytomegalovirus exposure and HLA in healthy donors. Repertoires were generated with immunoSEQ multiplex PCR, while TCRdb's copy carries only in-frame clones and drops some. The data show 150,000 to 200,000 clones, about four fifths seen once. Sequencing was done on a sample of PBMCs. These receptors were obtained from a woman aged 30 to 39 in good health and CMV-seropositive. Both conserved end residues are part of each CDR3.

j_call: TRBJ1-1; v_call: TRBV7-9; cdr3_aa: CASSLAPGLKMNTEAFF
j_call: TRBJ1-6; v_call: TRBV4-2; cdr3_aa: CASSQDSEDSYNSPLHF
j_call: TRBJ2-2; v_call: TRBV5-1; cdr3_aa: CASSLRGYGTGELFF
j_call: TRBJ2-5; v_call: TRBV5-1; cdr3_aa: CASSLGLAGGRGQETQYF
j_call: TRBJ1-1; v_call: TRBV6-1; cdr3_aa: CASRTEDTEAFF
j_call: TRBJ2-7; v_call: TRBV25-1; cdr3_aa: CASRGPGRGYEQYF
j_call: TRBJ1-5; v_call: TRBV6-5; cdr3_aa: CASSYSKGGNQPQHF
j_call: TRBJ1-6; v_call: TRBV11-3; cdr3_aa: CASSLGPGTANSPLHF
j_call: TRBJ1-2; v_call: TRBV16; cdr3_aa: CASSQSVTGVGYTF
j_call: TRBJ2-3; v_call: TRBV11-2; cdr3_aa: CASSQTIDTQYF